Given below is one T cell receptor (beta chain) in context. Its target is unknown. The entry originates in a study of shared clonotypes between healthy human individuals. V was trimmed by 8 bases and J by 6 bases, leaving 16 bases between them. Germline CDR1 MDHEN, CDR2 SYDVKM. The CDR3 sequence is 13 residues long. This table comes from immunoSEQ multiplex PCR, and its TCRdb copy is limited to in-frame clones, with some not included. The profile shows roughly 2,500,000 clones, roughly 93% of them singletons. Study observations and caveats: Larger estimated richness was generally recorded for naive subsets relative to memory subsets.

The chain joins TRBV28 to TRBJ1-2; TRBD1 is a possible D gene (5 bases). The sequencing input was naive CD4+ T cells from PBMCs. The sample's subset: CD45RA+ positively selected. This TCR derives from a man between 18 and 29 years old in good health. Some clones in this sample may be carry-over from other donors' samples. The CDR3, as DNA: TGTGCCAGCGCCTTTTTTGCGGACAATGGCTACACCTTC. It yields the protein CASAFFADNGYTF.